These 10 T cell receptor beta chains came from one sample sequenced in a study of CD8+ T cells in alopecia areata. Investigators isolated RNA and reverse transcribed it into cDNA to act as the sequencing template. Repertoires were generated with immunoSEQ multiplex PCR, while TCRdb's copy carries only in-frame clones and drops some. This sample has roughly 260,000 clones, each found more than once. Cells pooled from cutaneous lymph nodes were sorted on CD4, CD8alpha, NKG2D, NKG2ACE and other markers. Sequenced sample: CD4+ T cells sorted from a lymph node. These receptors were obtained from a C3H/HeJ mouse with alopecia areata. This mouse strain has H2-k as its MHC haplotype.

This clone turned up a few times. Gene names are mouse gene names. The CDR3 end lies 4 residues beyond the end of the read and is filled in from the germline J gene. The chain recombines TRBV1 with TRBJ2-2, with TRBD2 as a possible D gene (6 bases). There are 14 residues in the CDR3. From germline, CDR1 is NSQYPW and CDR2 LRSPGD (reference sequence). V was cut by 2 bases and J by 2 bases, with 6 bases left in between. The sequenced part of the CDR3 DNA is TGCACCTGCAGTGCACTGGGGAACACCGGG. Amino acids: CTCSALGNTG. The full-length CDR3 reads as CTCSALGNTGQLYF.

This clone was detected a few times. Any gene name here is a mouse gene name. The CDR3 loop is CASSLRTDQDTQYF. CDR3 bases read: TGTGCCAGCAGCCTAAGGACAGACCAAGAC. The rearrangement links TRBV14 to TRBJ2-5; TRBD1 might be the D (6 bases). The sequenced fragment ends 4 residues before the CDR3 boundary, so the rest is inferred from the germline J gene. V was cut by 5 bases and J by 1 base, with 11 bases left in between. The CDR3 loop spans 14 amino acids. The germline gives CDR1 SGHDT, CDR2 FRDEAV.

This clone turned up a few times. The gene names here belong to mouse. The CDR3 extends 4 residues past the end of the read, so its final part is completed from the germline J gene. The chain links TRBV13-3 to TRBJ2-2, with TRBD1 identical over 10 bases. Unmatched junction bases numbered 1, after V lost 2 bases and J lost 3 bases. The CDR3 has 15 amino acids. Germline CDR1 is NNHDY and CDR2 is SYVADS. The part of the CDR3 DNA that was read is TGTGCCAGCAGTGAGGGGACAGGGGACACCGGG. It codes for CASSEGTGDTG. The complete CDR3 sequence is CASSEGTGDTGQLYF.

This clone was counted a few times. Gene names and germline match the mouse. The read terminates 4 residues before the CDR3 end, so the remaining end is supplied by the germline J gene. The genes are TRBV5 and TRBJ2-7; 11 nucleotides match TRBD2. The CDR3 length is 16 residues. Germline assignment: CDR1 LGHNA and CDR2 YNLKQL (reference sequence). The CDR3 here is CASSPRRLGGFYEQYF. CDR3 bases read: TGTGCCAGCAGCCCCCGCCGACTGGGGGGGTTTTAT.

This clone appeared a few times. Genes here carry mouse names. The sequence runs out 4 residues before the end of the CDR3; the remainder is reconstructed from the germline J gene. The chain is built from TRBV14 and TRBJ1-1; TRBD1 is a possible D gene (5 bases). The CDR3 totals 11 residues. Germline loops: CDR1 SGHDT, CDR2 FRDEAV. The CDR3 region is CASSLRGEVFF. The DNA read from the CDR3 is TGTGCCAGCAGTTTGAGGGGA.

Of note for this clone: Germline and genes: mouse. The read stops 4 residues short of the end of the CDR3; the missing end is completed from the germline J gene. The V gene is TRBV29, the J gene TRBJ1-2; maybe TRBD1 (5 bases). The CDR3 is 13 residues long. Germline V gene lookup returns CDR1 MSHET and CDR2 SYDVDS. Trimming left V 6 bases short and J 0 bases short, with 8 bases between. The CDR3: CASRKGTNSDYTF. The covered CDR3 bases are TGTGCTAGCAGGAAGGGGACAAACTCC.

This clone occurred many times. Gene names refer to mouse genes. The DNA ends 4 residues before the CDR3 does, and the rest of the CDR3 is filled in from the germline J gene. The chain couples TRBV12-1 to TRBJ1-2, with 9 positions matching TRBD1. With V trimmed by 3 bases and J by 4 bases, 8 bases remained unmatched. This CDR3 region has 15 residues. Germline V CDR1 and CDR2: SGHSN, HYEKVE. CDR3 DNA, as far as it was read: TGTGCCAGCTCTTTTCCGGACAGGGGAGGCTCC. Encoded protein: CASSFPDRGGS. The full-length CDR3 reads as CASSFPDRGGSDYTF.

To note about this clone: These gene names are mouse names. The read falls 4 residues short of the CDR3 end, and the missing part is taken from the germline J gene. Other DNA sequences in this specimen translate into the identical CDR3. This rearrangement joins TRBV31 to TRBJ2-1; 9 bases fit TRBD2. Looked up from germline, CDR1 is GKSSPN and CDR2 is SITVG. The junction had 1 base not matched to a gene; V was cut back by 0 bases and J by 4 bases. The length of the CDR3 is 14 residues. This CDR3 reads CAWSLTGGYAEQFF. Incomplete CDR3 DNA: TGTGCCTGGAGTCTGACTGGGGGATATGCT.

This clone has just a few counts. Here the gene names and germline are mouse. With the read ending 4 residues before the CDR3 end, the germline J gene is used to fill in that end. Different DNA sequences within this sample yield the same CDR3. The gene calls are TRBV31 and TRBJ2-1, with TRBD2 identical over 12 bases. The germline gives CDR1 GKSSPN, CDR2 SITVG. V dropped 0 bases and J dropped 1; count of bases not matched to a gene: 1. The CDR3 totals 16 residues. The CDR3 spells CAWSLGLGGNYAEQFF. The DNA read from the CDR3 is TGTGCCTGGAGTCTAGGACTGGGGGGGAACTATGCT.

Worth noting for this clone: Gene names and germline match the mouse. The CDR3 end is not reached by the read, which stops 4 residues before it; the germline J gene fills it in. The chain has TRBV13-3 and TRBJ1-2; D may be TRBD1 (5 bases). Germline CDR1 reads NNHDY; CDR2 reads SYVADS. V lost 3 bases to trimming and J lost 0 bases, with 9 bases between them. The CDR3 extends over 14 amino acids. CDR3 in amino acids: CASSAAGSNSDYTF. Incomplete CDR3 DNA: TGTGCCAGCAGTGCCGCAGGGTCAAACTCC.